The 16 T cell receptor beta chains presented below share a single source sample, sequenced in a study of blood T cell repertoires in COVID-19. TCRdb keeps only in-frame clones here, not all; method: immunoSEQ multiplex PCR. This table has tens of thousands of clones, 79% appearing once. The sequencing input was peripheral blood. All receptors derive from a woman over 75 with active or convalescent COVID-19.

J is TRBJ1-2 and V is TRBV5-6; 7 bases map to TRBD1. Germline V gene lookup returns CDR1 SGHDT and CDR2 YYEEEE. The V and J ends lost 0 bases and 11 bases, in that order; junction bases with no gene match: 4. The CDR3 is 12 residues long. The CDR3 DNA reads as TGTGCCAGCAGCTTGGCCGCAGGGGGGTACACCTTC. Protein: CASSLAAGGYTF.

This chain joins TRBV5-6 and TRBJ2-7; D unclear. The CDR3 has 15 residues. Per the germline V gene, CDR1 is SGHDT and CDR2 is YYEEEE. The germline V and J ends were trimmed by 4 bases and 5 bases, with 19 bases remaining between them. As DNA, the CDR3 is TGTGCCAGCAGCCCACTGAGTTTCGGAGTGGACGAGCAGTACTTC. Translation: CASSPLSFGVDEQYF.

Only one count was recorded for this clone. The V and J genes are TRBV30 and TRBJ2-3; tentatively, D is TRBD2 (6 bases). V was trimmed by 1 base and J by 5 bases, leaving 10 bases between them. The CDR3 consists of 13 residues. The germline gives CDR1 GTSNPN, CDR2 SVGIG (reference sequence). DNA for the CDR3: TGTGCCTGGAGTGGGGACTCTGAAGATACGCAGTATTTT. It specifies CAWSGDSEDTQYF.

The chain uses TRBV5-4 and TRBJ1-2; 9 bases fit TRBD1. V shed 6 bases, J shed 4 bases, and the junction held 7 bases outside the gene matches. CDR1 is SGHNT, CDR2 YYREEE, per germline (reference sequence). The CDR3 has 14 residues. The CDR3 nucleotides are TGTGCCAGCACTTCCTGGACAGGGGCCTATGGCTACACCTTC. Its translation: CASTSWTGAYGYTF.

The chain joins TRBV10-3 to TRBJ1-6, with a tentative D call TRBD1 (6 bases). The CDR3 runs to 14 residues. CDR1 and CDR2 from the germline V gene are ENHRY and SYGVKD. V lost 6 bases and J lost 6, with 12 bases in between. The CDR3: CAIRTGTINSPLHF. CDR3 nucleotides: TGTGCCATCAGAACAGGGACCATTAATTCACCCCTCCACTTT.

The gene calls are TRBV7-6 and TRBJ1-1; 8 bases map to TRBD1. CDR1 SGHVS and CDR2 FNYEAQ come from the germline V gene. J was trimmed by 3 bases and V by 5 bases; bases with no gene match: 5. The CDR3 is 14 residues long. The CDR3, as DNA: TGTGCCAGCAGCCCGACAGGGGTGGACACTGAAGCTTTCTTT. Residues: CASSPTGVDTEAFF. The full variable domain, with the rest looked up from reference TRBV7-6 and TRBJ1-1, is GAGVSQSPRYKVTKRGQDVALRCDPISGHVSLYWYRQALGQGPEFLTYFNYEAQQDKSGLPNDRFSAERPEGSISTLTIQRTEQRDSAMYRCASSPTGVDTEAFFGQGTRLTVV.

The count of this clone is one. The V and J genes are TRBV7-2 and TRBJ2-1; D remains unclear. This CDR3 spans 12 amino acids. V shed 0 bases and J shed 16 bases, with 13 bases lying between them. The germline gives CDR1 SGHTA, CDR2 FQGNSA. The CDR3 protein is CASSLAVADPFF. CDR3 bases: TGTGCCAGCAGCTTAGCGGTGGCTGATCCCTTCTTC.

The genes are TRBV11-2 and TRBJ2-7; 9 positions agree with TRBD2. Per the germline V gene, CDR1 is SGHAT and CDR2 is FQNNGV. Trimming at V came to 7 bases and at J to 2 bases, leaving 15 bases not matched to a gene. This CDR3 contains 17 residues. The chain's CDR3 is CASTIGRGGLRAYEQYF. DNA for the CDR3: TGTGCCAGCACCATCGGGCGGGGGGGGCTCCGGGCCTACGAGCAGTACTTC.

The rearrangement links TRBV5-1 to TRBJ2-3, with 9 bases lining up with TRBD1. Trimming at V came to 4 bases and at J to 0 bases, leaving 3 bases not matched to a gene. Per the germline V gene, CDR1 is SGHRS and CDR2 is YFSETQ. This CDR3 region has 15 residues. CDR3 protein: CASSTTGGSTDTQYF. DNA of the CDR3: TGCGCCAGCAGCACGACAGGGGGGAGCACAGATACGCAGTATTTT. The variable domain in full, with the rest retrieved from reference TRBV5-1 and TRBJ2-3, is KAGVTQTPRYLIKTRGQQVTLSCSPISGHRSVSWYQQTPGQGLQFLFEYFSETQRNKGNFPGRFSGRQFSNSRSEMNVSTLELGDSALYLCASSTTGGSTDTQYFGPGTRLTVL.

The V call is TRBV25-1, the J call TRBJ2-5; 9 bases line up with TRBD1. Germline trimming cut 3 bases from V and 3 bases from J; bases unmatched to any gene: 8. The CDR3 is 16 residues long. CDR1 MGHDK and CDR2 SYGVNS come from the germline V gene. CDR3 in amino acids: CASSDYDRGGEETQYF. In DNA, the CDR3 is TGTGCCAGCAGTGATTATGACAGGGGGGGCGAAGAGACCCAGTACTTC.

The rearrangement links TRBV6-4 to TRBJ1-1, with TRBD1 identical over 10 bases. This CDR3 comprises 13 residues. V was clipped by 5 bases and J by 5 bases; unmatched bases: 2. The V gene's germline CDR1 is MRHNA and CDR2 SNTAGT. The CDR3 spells CASSTDRGTEAFF. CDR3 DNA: TGTGCCAGCAGTACGGACAGGGGGACTGAAGCTTTCTTT.

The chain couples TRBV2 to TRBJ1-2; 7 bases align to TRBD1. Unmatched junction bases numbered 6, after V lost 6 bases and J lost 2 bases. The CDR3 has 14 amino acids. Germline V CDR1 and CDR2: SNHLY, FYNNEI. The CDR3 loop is CASRGQLGNYGYTF. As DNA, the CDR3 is TGTGCCAGCAGGGGACAGCTCGGGAACTATGGCTACACCTTC.

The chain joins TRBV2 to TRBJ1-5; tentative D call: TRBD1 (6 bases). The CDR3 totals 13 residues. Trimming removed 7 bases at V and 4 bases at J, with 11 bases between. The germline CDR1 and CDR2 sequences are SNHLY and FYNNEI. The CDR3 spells CASMGDTNQPQHF. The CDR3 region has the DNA TGTGCCAGCATGGGGGACACTAATCAGCCCCAGCATTTT.

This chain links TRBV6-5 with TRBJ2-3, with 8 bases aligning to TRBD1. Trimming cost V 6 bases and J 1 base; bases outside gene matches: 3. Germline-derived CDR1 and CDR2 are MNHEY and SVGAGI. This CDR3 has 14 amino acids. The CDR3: CASSPGQGTDTQYF. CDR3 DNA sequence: TGTGCCAGCAGCCCGGGACAGGGCACAGATACGCAGTATTTT.

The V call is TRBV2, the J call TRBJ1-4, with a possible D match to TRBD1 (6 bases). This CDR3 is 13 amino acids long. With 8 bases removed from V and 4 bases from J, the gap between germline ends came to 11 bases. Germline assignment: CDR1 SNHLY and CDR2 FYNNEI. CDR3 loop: CASQQGLNEKLFF. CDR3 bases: TGTGCCAGCCAACAGGGCCTTAATGAAAAACTGTTTTTT.

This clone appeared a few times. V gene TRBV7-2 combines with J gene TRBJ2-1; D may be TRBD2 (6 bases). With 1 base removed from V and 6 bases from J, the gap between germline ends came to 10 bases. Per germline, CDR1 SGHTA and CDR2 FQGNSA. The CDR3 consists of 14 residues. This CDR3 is CASSLVSGGNEQFF. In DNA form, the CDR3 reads TGTGCCAGCAGCTTAGTTTCCGGGGGCAATGAGCAGTTCTTC.